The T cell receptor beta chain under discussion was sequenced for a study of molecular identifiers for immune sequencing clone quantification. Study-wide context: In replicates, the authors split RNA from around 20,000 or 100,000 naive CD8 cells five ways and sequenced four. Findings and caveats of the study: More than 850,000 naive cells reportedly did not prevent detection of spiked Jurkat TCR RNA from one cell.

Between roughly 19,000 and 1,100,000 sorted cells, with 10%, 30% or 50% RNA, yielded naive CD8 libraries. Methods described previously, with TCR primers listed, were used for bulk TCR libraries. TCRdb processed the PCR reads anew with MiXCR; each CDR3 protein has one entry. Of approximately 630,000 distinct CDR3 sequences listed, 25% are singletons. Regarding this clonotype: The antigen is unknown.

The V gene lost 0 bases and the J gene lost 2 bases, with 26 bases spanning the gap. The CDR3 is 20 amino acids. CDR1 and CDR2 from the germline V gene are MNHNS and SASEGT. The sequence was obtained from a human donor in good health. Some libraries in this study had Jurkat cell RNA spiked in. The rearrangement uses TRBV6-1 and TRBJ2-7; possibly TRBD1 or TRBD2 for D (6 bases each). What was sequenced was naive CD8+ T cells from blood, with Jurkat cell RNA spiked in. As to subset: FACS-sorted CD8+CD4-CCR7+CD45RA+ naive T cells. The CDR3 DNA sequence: TGTGCCAGCAGTGAAGCTGCCGATCACCTTCAGGGGAGGTGGACCTACGAGCAGTACTTC. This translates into CASSEAADHLQGRWTYEQYF.